This T cell receptor (beta chain) was identified during a study of CD8+ T cells in alopecia areata. At the level of the study: Severity of treated patients was scored by affected scalp percentage. Study-level points and caveats: Persistence during tofacitinib was seen for many expanded lesional clones in scalp and blood. Compared with normal scalp, lesional scalp had higher clonality and more expanded CD8+ clones.

Treatment given: oral pan-JAK inhibitor, 5-10 mg twice daily. Extraction of RNA preceded its reverse transcription into cDNA, which served as the sequencing template. The protocol was immunoSEQ multiplex PCR, while the TCRdb copy is restricted to in-frame clones and leaves out a portion. The table shows some 150,000 clones, with roughly 63% occurring only once. The CDR3 covers 12 residues. CDR1 is SEHNR and CDR2 is FQNEAQ in the germline V gene (reference sequence). V was pared by 2 bases and J by 8 bases, with 9 bases between. A remark on this clone: Its antigen remains unidentified.

V is TRBV7-9 and J is TRBJ1-2; D is unresolved. The specimen was CD4+ T cells sorted from blood, collected between weeks 55 and 65, from a patient treated with tofacitinib. The TCR was taken from a human donor with alopecia areata. In DNA form, the CDR3 reads TGTGCCAGCAGCTTATTACCTTGGGGCTACACCTTC. Translating it yields CASSLLPWGYTF.